This TCR beta chain was recovered during a study of T cell responses to AZD1222 COVID-19 vaccine. Study-wide results and limits: An increase in Spike-specific TCR breadth and depth was observed after two AZD1222 doses. There were repertoire samples only from the period after the peak T cell response. Reports indicate that nearly half of spike-specific TCRs are directed at unmutated variant regions. CD4 TCRs associated with vaccination spanned spike, dominating at 160-218 and 743-854.

Points on this clone: What it recognizes is unknown.

Generated by immunoSEQ multiplex PCR, the TCRdb table keeps only in-frame clones and is missing some. The table records over 110,000 clones, 85% to 90% of them present only once. The junction had 20 bases not matched to a gene; V was cut back by 4 bases and J by 3 bases. Germline values: CDR1 SNHLY, CDR2 FYNNEI. The CDR3 runs to 19 residues. The source material was peripheral blood, sampled 28 days after the second AZD1222 dose. The rearrangement links TRBV2 to TRBJ1-1, with 7 bases fitting TRBD1. This clonotype was sampled from an adult who received the AZD1222 COVID-19 vaccine. The CDR3 protein is CASSVKAVVGATGDTEAFF. The DNA of the CDR3 is TGTGCCAGCAGTGTTAAGGCAGTGGTGGGGGCCACAGGGGACACTGAAGCTTTCTTT.